The T cell receptor (beta chain) under discussion was sequenced for a study of neurological immune-mediated disorders. Study-wide results and caveats: The level of TCR clonal expansion was highest in patients with HTLV-1-associated myelopathy and lowest in multiple sclerosis, where it fell below the level seen in healthy controls.

This clonotype was seen ten or more times. Its antigen is currently unknown. For sorted libraries, the input was about a million CD4+ or CD8+ T cells. Synthesis of cDNA was carried out by template-switch 5'RACE. The reaction used 10-nucleotide random UMIs. From the 5' RACE reads, TCRdb called clonotypes with MiXCR, one entry per CDR3 protein. The sample records tens of thousands of distinct CDR3 sequences, over 3.5% being singletons. The V gene lost 7 bases and the J gene lost 4 bases, with 10 bases spanning the gap. The CDR3 extends over 12 amino acids. This chain joins TRBV12-3 or TRBV12-4 and TRBJ1-2; D not resolved. This clonotype originated in a woman aged 35 to 49 in good health. Sequencing used CD4+ T cells from blood. The CDR3 loop is CASTPGGYGYTF. CDR3 coding DNA: TGTGCCAGCACTCCCGGTGGCTATGGCTACACCTTC.